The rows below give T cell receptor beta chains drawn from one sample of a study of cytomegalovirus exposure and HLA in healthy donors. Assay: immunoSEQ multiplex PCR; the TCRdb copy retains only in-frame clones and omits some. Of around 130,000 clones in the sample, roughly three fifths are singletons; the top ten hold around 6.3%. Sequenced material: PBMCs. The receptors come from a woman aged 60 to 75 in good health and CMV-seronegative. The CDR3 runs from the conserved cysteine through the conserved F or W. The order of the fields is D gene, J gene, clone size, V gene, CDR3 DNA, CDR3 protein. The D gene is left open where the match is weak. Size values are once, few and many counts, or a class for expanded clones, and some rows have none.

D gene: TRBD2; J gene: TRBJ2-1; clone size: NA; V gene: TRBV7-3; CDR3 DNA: TGTGCCAGCAGCTTAACCAGCGGGAGGGCCAATGAGCAGTTCTTC; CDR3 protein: CASSLTSGRANEQFF
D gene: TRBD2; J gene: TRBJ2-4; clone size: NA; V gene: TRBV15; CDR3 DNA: TGTGCCACCAGCAGAGTTAGCGGGAGTGAGAGCATTCAGTACTTC; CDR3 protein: CATSRVSGSESIQYF
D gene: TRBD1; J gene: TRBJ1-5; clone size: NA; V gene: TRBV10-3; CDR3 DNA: TGTGCCATCAAATCGGACAGGCGCTATAGCAATCAGCCCCAGCATTTT; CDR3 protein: CAIKSDRRYSNQPQHF
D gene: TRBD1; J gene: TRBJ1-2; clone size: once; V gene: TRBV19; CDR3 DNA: TGTGCCAGTAAAATCGGGACAGGGTGGAACTATGGCTACACCTTC; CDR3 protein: CASKIGTGWNYGYTF
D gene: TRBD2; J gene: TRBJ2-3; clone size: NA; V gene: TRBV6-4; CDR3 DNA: TGTGTCACGCCGGGAGGAGATACGCAGTATTTT; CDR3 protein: CVTPGGDTQYF
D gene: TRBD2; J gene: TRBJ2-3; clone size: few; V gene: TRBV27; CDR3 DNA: TGTGCCAGCAGTTATTTGACTAGCGGGAACACAGATACGCAGTATTTT; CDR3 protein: CASSYLTSGNTDTQYF
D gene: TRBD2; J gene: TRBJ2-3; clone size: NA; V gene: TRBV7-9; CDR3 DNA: TGTTCCAGCAGCGGTGGGACTAGCGGGGGTTCTGATACGCAGTATTTT; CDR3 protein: CSSSGGTSGGSDTQYF
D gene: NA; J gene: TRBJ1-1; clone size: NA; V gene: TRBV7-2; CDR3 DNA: TGTGCCAGCAGCGCAGGGTCAGGGTTTATGAACACTGAAGCTTTCTTT; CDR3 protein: CASSAGSGFMNTEAFF
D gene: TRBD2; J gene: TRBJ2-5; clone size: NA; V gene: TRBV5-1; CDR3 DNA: TGCGCCAGCAGTCTAGCGGGAGGGCAAGAGACCCAGTACTTC; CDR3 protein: CASSLAGGQETQYF
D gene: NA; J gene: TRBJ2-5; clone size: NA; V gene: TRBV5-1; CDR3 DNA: TGCGCCAGCAGTTTGGCCTCAGGACAAGAGACCCAGTACTTC; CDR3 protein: CASSLASGQETQYF
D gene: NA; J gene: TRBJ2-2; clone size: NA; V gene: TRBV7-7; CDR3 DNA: TGTGCTAGCAGCCCCGTAATCGCGAACACCGGGGAGCTGTTTTTT; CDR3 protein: CASSPVIANTGELFF
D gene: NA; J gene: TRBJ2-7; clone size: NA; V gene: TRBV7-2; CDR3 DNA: TGTGCCAGCAGCTTAGTACCGGGAGAGGGTGAGCAGTACTTC; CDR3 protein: CASSLVPGEGEQYF
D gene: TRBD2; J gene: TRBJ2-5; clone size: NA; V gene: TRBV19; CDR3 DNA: TGTGCCAGTAGCCAACCTTTCGGACTAGCGGGGGTAGAGACCCAGTACTTC; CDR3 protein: CASSQPFGLAGVETQYF
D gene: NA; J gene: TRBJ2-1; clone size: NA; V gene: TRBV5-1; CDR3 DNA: TGCGCCAGCAGCCAGGGACTCCCTCCGGGGAATGAGCAGTTCTTC; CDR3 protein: CASSQGLPPGNEQFF
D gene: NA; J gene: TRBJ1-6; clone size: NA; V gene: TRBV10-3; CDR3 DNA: TGTGCCATCAGTGAGTCGGCTGATAATTCACCCCTCCACTTT; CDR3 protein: CAISESADNSPLHF
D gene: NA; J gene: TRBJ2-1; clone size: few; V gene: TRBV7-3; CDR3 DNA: TGTGCCAGCAGCTTAACTAGCGGAGCCTCGAATGAGCAGTTCTTC; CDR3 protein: CASSLTSGASNEQFF
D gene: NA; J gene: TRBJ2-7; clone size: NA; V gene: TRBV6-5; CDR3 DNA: TGTGCCAGCAGTTACTCCGAGGGGGACTCCTACGAGCAGTACTTC; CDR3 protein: CASSYSEGDSYEQYF
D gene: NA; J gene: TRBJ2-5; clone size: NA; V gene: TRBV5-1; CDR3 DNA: TGCGCCAGCAGCTTGGGGGCCCAAGATCAAGAGACCCAGTACTTC; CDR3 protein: CASSLGAQDQETQYF
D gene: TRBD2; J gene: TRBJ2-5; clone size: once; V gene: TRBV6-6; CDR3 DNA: TGTGCCAGCAGTTACTCCGGACTAGCGGAAGAGACCCAGTACTTC; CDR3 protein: CASSYSGLAEETQYF
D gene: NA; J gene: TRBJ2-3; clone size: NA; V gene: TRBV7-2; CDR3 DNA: TGTGCCAGCAGCTTTGCCAGGGGTGGCGCAGATACGCAGTATTTT; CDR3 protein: CASSFARGGADTQYF
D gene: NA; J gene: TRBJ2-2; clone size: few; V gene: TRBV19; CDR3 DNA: TGTGCCAGTAGCCCCTCTCGTCAGGGCGCCGGGGAGCTGTTTTTT; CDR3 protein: CASSPSRQGAGELFF
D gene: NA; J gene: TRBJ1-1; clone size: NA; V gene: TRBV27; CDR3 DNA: TGTGCCAGCAGCACAGGAAACACTGAAGCTTTCTTT; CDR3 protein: CASSTGNTEAFF
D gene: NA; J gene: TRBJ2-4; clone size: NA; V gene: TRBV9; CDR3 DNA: TGTGCCAGTGGAGGGGCTAGCAAAAACATTCAGTACTTC; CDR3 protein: CASGGASKNIQYF
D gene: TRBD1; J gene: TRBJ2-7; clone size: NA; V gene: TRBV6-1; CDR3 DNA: TGTGCCAGCAGTGTCAACAGGGGGCGCGAGCAGTACTTC; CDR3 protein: CASSVNRGREQYF
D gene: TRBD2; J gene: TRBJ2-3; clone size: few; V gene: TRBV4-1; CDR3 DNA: TGCGCCAGCAGCCAAGATAAACTAGCGGGGGGGCCGGATACGCAGTATTTT; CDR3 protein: CASSQDKLAGGPDTQYF
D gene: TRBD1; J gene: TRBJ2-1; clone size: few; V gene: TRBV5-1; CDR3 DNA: TGCGCCAGCAGCTCCGGACAGGGACGGAATGAGCAGTTCTTC; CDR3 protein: CASSSGQGRNEQFF
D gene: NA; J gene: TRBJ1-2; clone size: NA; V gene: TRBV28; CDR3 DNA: TGTGCCAGCAGTCTCGTAAGGAAGCCGGGGGACTATGGCTACACCTTC; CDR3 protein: CASSLVRKPGDYGYTF
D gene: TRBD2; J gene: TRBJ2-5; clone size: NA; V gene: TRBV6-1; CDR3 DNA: TGTGCCAGCAGTGAAGGACTAGCCGACGATTTGAAGACCCAGTACTTC; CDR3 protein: CASSEGLADDLKTQYF
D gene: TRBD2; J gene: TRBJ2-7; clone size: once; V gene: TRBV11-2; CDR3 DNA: TGTGCCAGCAGCCTAGAGCGGGGCTCCTACGAGCAGTACTTC; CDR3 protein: CASSLERGSYEQYF
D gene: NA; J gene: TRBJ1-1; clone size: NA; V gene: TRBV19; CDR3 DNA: TGTGCCAGTAGTATAGGGGGCAGACCCCAGGGGAACACTGAAGCTTTCTTT; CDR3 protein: CASSIGGRPQGNTEAFF
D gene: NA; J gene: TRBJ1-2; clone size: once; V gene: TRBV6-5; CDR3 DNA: TGTGCCAGCAGTCGAGTAACAGGGAACTATGGCTACACCTTC; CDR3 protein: CASSRVTGNYGYTF
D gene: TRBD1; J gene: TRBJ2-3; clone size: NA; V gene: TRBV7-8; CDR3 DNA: TGTGCCAGCAGTTCGGACAGGGGGAGCACAGATACGCAGTATTTT; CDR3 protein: CASSSDRGSTDTQYF
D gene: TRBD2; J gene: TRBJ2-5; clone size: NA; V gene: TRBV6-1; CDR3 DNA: TGTGCCAGCAGTGGACTAGCCGTCCAAGAGACCCAGTACTTC; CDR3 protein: CASSGLAVQETQYF
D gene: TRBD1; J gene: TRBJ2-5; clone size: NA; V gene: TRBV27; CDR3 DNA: TGTGCCAGCAGCCGACAGGGTATCCAAGAGACCCAGTACTTC; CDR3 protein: CASSRQGIQETQYF
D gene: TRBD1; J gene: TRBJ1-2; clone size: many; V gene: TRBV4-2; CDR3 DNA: TGTGCCAGCAGCCGACCGGGACAGATCTATGGCTACACCTTC; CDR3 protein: CASSRPGQIYGYTF
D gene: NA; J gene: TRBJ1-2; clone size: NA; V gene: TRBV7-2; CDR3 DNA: TGTGCCAGCAGCTTCGCCAGGGGCGCGGACTATGGCTACACCTTC; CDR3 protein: CASSFARGADYGYTF
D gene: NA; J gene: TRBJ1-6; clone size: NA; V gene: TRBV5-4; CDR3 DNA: TGTGCCAGCAGCAAACAGGGTATTAGTAATTCACCCCTCCACTTT; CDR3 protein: CASSKQGISNSPLHF
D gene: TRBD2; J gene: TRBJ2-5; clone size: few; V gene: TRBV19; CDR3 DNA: TGTGCCAGTAGTATGGTAGCGGGGGCGCTTCAAGAGACCCAGTACTTC; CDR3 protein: CASSMVAGALQETQYF
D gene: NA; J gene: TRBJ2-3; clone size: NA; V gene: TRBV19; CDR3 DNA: TGTGCCAGTAGTACCCACTTCCTACTAGCCTCGGCTAGCACAGATACGCAGTATTTT; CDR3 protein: CASSTHFLLASASTDTQYF
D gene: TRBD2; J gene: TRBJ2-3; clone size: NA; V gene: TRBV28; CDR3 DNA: TGTGCCAGCAGTGGCGGGAGGGCGGAAGATACGCAGTATTTT; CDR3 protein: CASSGGRAEDTQYF
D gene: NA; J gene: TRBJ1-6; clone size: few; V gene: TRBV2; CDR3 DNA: TGTGCCAGCAGTGTTACACCACCTTCATATAATTCACCCCTCCACTTT; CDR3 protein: CASSVTPPSYNSPLHF
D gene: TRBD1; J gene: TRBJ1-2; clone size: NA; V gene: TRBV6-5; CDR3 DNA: TGTGCCAGCAGACTGGGACAGCTCTATTATGGCTACACCTTC; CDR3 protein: CASRLGQLYYGYTF
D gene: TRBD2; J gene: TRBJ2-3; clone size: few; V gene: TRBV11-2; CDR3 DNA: TGTGCCAGCAGCTTAGAACTAGCGGGTGGAAGTGGTACGCAGTATTTT; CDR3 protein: CASSLELAGGSGTQYF
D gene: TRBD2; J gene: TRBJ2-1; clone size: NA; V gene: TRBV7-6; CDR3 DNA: TGTGCCAGCAGCAACCCGAGGACTAGCGGGAACAATGAGCAGTTCTTC; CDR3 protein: CASSNPRTSGNNEQFF
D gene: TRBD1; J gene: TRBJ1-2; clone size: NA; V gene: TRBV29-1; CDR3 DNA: TGCAGCGTTGACGCGGGACAGGGGACCGGCTACACCTTC; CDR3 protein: CSVDAGQGTGYTF
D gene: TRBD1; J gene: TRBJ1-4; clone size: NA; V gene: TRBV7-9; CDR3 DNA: TGTGCCAGCAGCCAAGACAGGGTTTCAGATGAAAAACTGTTTTTT; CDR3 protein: CASSQDRVSDEKLFF
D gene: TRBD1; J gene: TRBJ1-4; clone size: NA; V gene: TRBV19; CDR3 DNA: TGTGCCAGTAGTACCCGACAGGGGATGGCTAATGAAAAACTGTTTTTT; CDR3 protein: CASSTRQGMANEKLFF
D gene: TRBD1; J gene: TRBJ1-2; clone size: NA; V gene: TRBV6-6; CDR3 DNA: TGTGCCAGCAGTTACGACAGGGGGCCTGGCTATGGCTACACCTTC; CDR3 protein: CASSYDRGPGYGYTF
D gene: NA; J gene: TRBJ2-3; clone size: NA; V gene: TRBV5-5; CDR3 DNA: TGTGCCAGCAGCGATGAGGCAGGGCTTACGCAGTATTTT; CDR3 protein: CASSDEAGLTQYF
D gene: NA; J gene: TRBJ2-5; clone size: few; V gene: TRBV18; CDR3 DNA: TGTGCCAGCTCACCAAGGGGGAGTGAGACCCAGTACTTC; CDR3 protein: CASSPRGSETQYF
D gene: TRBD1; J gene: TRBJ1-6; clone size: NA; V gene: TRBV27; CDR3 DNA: TGTGCCAGCAGTGTCTTGGGCGGACAGGGGGCCGGGAATTCACCCCTCCACTTT; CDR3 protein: CASSVLGGQGAGNSPLHF
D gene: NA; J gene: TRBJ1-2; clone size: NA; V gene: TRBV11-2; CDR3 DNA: TGTGCCAGCAGCTCGACAGCCGCCTATGGCTACACCTTC; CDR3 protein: CASSSTAAYGYTF
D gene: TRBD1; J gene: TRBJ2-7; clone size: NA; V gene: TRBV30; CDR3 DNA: TGTGCCTGGAGGACCCGAGACAGGGGGTATACCTACGAGCAGTACTTC; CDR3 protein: CAWRTRDRGYTYEQYF
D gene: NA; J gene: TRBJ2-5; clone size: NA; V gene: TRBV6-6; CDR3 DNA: TGTGCCAGCAGGCTGACAACACAAGAGACCCAGTACTTC; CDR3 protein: CASRLTTQETQYF
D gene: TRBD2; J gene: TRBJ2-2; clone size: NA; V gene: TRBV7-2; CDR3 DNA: TGTGCCAGCAGCTTAGCAGCGGGAGTCCGAGCCGGGGAGCTGTTTTTT; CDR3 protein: CASSLAAGVRAGELFF
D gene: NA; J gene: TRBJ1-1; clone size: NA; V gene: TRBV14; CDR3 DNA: TGTGCCAGCAGCTCCACAGGGTACACTGAAGCTTTCTTT; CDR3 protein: CASSSTGYTEAFF
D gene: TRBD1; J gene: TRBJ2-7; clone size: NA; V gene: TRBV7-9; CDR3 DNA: TGTGCCAGCAGCCCTCGGACAGGAATTGACGAGCAGTACTTC; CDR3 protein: CASSPRTGIDEQYF